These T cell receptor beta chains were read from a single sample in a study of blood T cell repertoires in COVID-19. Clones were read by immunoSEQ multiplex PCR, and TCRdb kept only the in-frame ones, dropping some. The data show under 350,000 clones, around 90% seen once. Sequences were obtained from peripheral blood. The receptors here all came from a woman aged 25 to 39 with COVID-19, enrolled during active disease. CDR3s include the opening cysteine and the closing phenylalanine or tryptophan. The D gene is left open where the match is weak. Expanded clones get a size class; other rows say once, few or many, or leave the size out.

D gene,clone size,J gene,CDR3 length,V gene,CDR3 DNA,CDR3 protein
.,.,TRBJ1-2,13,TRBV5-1,TGCGCCAGCAGCCTTTCCGGGAGATCAGGCTACACCTTC,CASSLSGRSGYTF
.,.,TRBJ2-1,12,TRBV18,TGTGCCAGCTCACCAGAGTACAATGAGCAGTTCTTC,CASSPEYNEQFF
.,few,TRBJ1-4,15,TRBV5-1,TGCGCCAGCAGCCCCTCCCTGCGGTCTGATGAAAAACTGTTTTTT,CASSPSLRSDEKLFF
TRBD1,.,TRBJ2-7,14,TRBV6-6,TGTGCCAGCTGTAGACAGGGGGCTGGTTACGAGCAGTACTTC,CASCRQGAGYEQYF
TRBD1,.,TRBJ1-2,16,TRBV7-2,TGTGCCAGCAGCCGGGTATCGGGACAGAGTAACTATGGCTACACCTTC,CASSRVSGQSNYGYTF
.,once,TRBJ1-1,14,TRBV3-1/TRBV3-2,TGTGCCAGCAGCCAACGACAGATGAACACTGAAGCTTTCTTT,CASSQRQMNTEAFF
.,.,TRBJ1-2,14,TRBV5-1,TGCGCCAGCAGCTTGCTAGGAGGGGACTATGGCTACACCTTC,CASSLLGGDYGYTF
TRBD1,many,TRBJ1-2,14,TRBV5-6,TGTGCCAGCAGCTTCTGGACAGGCGGTGATGGCTACACCTTC,CASSFWTGGDGYTF
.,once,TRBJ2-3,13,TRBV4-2,TGTGCCAGCAGCGTCAGGGGGGCAGATACGCAGTATTTT,CASSVRGADTQYF
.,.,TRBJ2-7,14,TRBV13,TGTGCCAGCAGCTCTCGGAGGGTCTCCTACGAGCAGTACTTC,CASSSRRVSYEQYF
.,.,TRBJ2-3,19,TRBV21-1,TGTGCCAGCAGCAAAGTGACGACCCCGGGACTAGCTGTGTCAGATACGCAGTATTTT,CASSKVTTPGLAVSDTQYF
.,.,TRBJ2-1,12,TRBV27,TGTGCCAGCAGTTTAGAGGGCTATGAGCAGTTCTTC,CASSLEGYEQFF
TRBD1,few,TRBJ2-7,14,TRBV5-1,TGCGCCAGCAGACCCGGACAGGGTTACCACGAGCAGTACTTC,CASRPGQGYHEQYF
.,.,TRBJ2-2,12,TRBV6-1,TGTGCCAGCAGTGAACTAACCGGGGAGCTGTTTTTT,CASSELTGELFF
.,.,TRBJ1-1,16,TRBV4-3,TGCGCCAGCAGCCAGACCGGGACAACGATGAACACTGAAGCTTTCTTT,CASSQTGTTMNTEAFF
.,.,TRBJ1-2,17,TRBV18,TGTGCCAGCTCTCGACAACCGCCGGGGAGGGGGTTGTATGGCTACACCTTC,CASSRQPPGRGLYGYTF
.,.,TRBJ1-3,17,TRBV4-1,TGCGCCAGCAGCCAAGAACCCACAGCCTCCTCTGGAAACACCATATATTTT,CASSQEPTASSGNTIYF
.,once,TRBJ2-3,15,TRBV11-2,TGTGCCAGCAGCTTAGGCTTGCGGAGCACAGATACGCAGTATTTT,CASSLGLRSTDTQYF
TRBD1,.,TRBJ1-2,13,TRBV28,TGTGCCAGCGGCCGGGACAGGGGATCAGGCTACACCTTC,CASGRDRGSGYTF
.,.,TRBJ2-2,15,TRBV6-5,TGTGCCAGCAGGACCTTGGCGGAAAACACCGGGGAGCTGTTTTTT,CASRTLAENTGELFF
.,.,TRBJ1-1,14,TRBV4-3,TGCGCCAGCAGCCAAGATAGGCAGGGTGAGGCAGCTTTCTTT,CASSQDRQGEAAFF
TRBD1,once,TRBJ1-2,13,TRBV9,TGTGCCAGCAGTGCGACAGGGGGCTCTGGCTACACCTTC,CASSATGGSGYTF
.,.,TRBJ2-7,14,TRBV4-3,TGCGCCAGCAGCCAAGGCAGGGCAGACTACGAGCAGTACTTC,CASSQGRADYEQYF
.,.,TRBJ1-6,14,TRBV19,TGTGCCAGTAGTAGATCCCAGGGGTTGCCACCCCTCCACTTT,CASSRSQGLPPLHF
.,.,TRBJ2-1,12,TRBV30,TGTGCCTGGAGTGGGCCAGGGGATGAGCAGTTCTTC,CAWSGPGDEQFF
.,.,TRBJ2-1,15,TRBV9,TGTGCCAGCAGCGGAGAATTAGTCTCCTACAATGAGCAGTTCTTC,CASSGELVSYNEQFF
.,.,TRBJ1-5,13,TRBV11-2,TGTGCCAGCAGCCCCGTGCGCGATTCGCCCCAGCATTTT,CASSPVRDSPQHF
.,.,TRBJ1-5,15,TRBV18,TGTGCCAGCTCACCAACAGGAACTAGCAATCAGCCCCAGCATTTT,CASSPTGTSNQPQHF
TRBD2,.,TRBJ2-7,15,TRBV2,TGTGCCAGCAGTCAGCGCGGGACTAGCGGGAAAGAGCAGTACTTC,CASSQRGTSGKEQYF